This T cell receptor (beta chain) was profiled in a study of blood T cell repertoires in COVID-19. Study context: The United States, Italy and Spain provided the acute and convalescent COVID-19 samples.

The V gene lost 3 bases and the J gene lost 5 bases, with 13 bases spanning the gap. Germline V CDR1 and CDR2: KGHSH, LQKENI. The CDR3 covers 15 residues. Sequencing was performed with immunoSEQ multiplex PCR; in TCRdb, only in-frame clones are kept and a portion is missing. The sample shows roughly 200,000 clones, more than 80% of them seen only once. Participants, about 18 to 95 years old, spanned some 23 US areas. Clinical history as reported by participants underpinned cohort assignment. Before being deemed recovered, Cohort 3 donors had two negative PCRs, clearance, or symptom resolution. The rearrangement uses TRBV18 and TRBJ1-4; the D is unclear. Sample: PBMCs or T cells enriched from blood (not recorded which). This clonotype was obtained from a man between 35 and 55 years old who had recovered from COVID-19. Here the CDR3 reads CASSPKAGGNEKLFF. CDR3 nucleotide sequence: TGTGCCAGCTCACCCAAGGCAGGTGGAAATGAAAAACTGTTTTTT. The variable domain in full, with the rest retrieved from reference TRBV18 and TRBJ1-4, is NAGVMQNPRHLVRRRGQEARLRCSPMKGHSHVYWYRQLPEEGLKFMVYLQKENIIDESGMPKERFSAEFPKEGPSILRIQQVVRGDSAAYFCASSPKAGGNEKLFFGSGTQLSVL.